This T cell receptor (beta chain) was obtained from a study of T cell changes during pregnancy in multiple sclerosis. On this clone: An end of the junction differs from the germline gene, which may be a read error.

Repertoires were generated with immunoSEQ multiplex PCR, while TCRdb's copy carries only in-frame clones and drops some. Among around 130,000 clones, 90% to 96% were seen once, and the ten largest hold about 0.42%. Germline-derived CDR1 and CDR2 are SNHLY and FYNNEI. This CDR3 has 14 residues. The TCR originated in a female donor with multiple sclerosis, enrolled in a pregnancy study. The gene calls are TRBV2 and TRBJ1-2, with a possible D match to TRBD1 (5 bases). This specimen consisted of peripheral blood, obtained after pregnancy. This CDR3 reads CASSEGQGLYSYTF. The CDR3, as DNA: TGTGCCAGCAGTGAAGGCCAGGGCCTCTATAGCTACACCTTC.